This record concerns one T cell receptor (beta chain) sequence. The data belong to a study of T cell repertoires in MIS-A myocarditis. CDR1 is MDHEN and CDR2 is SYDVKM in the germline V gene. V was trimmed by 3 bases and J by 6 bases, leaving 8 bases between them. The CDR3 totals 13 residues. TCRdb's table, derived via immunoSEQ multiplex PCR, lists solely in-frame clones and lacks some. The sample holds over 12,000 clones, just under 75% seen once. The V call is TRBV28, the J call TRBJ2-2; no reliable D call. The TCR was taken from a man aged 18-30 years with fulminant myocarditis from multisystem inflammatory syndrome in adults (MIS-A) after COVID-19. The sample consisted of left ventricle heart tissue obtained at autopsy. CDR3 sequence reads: CASSFAASGELFF. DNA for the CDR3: TGTGCCAGCAGTTTTGCGGCCTCCGGGGAGCTGTTTTTT.